Reported below is one T cell receptor (beta chain). The sample belongs to a study of CD8 T cells in Susac syndrome. Per germline, CDR1 SGHDN and CDR2 FVKESK. Trimming stripped 4 bases from V and 7 bases from J, with 10 bases between. The CDR3 is made up of 13 amino acids. CD8+ and CD4+ T cells circulating in blood were sequenced for TCR beta. TEMRA cells were FACS-enriched, while CD8+ and CD4+ T cells were negatively isolated. It was with random hexamers that roughly 0.45 to 1 ug RNA was reverse transcribed. Multiplex PCR with immunoSEQ amplified the TCR beta CDR3 across 54 Vbeta and 13 Jbeta. TCRdb called the immunoSEQ multiplex PCR reads again in MiXCR, with one record for every CDR3 protein. The data contain approximately 190,000 distinct CDR3 sequences, about 96% of them singletons.

This chain joins TRBV14 and TRBJ2-2; a weak D match, TRBD2 (6 bases). The receptor was isolated from a human donor with multiple sclerosis. The sequenced material came from CD4+ T cells from PBMCs. CDR3 DNA: TGTGCCAGCAGCCCCCCCGGGGGCGGGGAGCTGTTTTTT. It encodes CASSPPGGGELFF.